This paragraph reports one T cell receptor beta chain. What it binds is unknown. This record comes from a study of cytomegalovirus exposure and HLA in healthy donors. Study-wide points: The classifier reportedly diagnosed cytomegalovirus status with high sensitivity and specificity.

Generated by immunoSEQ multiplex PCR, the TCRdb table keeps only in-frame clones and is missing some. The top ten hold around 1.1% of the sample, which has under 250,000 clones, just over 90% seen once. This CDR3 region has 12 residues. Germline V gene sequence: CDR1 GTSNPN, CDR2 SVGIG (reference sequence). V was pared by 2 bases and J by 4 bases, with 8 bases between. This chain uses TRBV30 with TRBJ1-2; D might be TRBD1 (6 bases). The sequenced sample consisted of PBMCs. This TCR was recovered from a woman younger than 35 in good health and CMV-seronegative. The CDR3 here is CAWSPDSYGYTF. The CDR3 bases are TGTGCCTGGAGTCCGGACAGCTATGGCTACACCTTC.